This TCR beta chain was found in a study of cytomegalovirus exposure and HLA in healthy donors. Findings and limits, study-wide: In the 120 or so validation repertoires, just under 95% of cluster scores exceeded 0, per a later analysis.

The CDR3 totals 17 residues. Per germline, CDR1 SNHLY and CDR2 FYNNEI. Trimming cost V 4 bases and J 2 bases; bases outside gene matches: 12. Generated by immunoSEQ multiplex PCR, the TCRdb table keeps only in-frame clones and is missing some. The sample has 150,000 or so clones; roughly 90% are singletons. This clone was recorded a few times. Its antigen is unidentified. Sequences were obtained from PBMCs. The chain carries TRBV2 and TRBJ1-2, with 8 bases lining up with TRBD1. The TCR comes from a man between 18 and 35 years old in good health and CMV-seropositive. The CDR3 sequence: CASSGPRTGTPNYGYTF. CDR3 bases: TGTGCCAGCAGTGGGCCTCGGACAGGGACACCCAACTATGGCTACACCTTC.